The rows below give T cell receptor beta chains drawn from one sample of a study of T cells in Graves' hyperthyroidism and ophthalmopathy. TCRdb called the multiplex PCR reads again in MiXCR, with one record for every CDR3 protein. Among some 490,000 distinct CDR3 sequences listed, approximately 22% were seen once. Material: blood. The receptors shown here come from a woman in her sixties or seventies with Graves' ophthalmopathy. CDR3s include the opening cysteine and the closing phenylalanine or tryptophan. The D gene is left open where the match is weak. Not all rows give a size; the values are once, few, many and, for expanded clones, a class.

d_call | j_call | clone_size | v_call | cdr3_aa | cdr3_nt
TRBD2 | TRBJ2-7 | once | TRBV2 | CASSETSHEQYF | TGTGCCAGCAGTGAGACTAGCCACGAGCAGTACTTC
- | TRBJ2-7 | few | TRBV14 | CASSQIGHREYEQYF | TGTGCCAGCAGCCAGATCGGGCACAGGGAATACGAGCAGTACTTC
- | TRBJ2-1 | - | TRBV19 | CASREAHNEQFF | TGTGCCAGTAGGGAGGCACACAATGAGCAGTTCTTC
- | TRBJ1-1 | few | TRBV20-1 | CSARRGTAFF | TGCAGTGCTAGAAGGGGGACTGCTTTCTTT
- | TRBJ2-1 | few | TRBV2 | CASSEARASLSQFF | TGTGCCAGCAGTGAAGCGCGGGCTTCCCTGTCCCAGTTCTTC
TRBD1 | TRBJ2-2 | - | TRBV7-3 | CASSFSGGTNTGELFF | TGTGCCAGCAGCTTTTCAGGGGGCACGAACACCGGGGAGCTGTTTTTT
TRBD1 | TRBJ2-7 | - | TRBV27 | CASSRRTGAYEQYF | TGTGCCAGCAGCAGAAGGACAGGGGCTTACGAGCAGTACTTC
- | TRBJ2-3 | - | TRBV7-2 | CASSLLDQPQYF | TGTGCCAGCAGTTTACTTGATCAGCCCCAGTATTTT
TRBD1 | TRBJ2-3 | few | TRBV25-1 | CASSEKYTGDTDTQYF | TGTGCCAGCAGTGAAAAGTATACAGGGGACACAGATACGCAGTATTTT
TRBD2 | TRBJ2-1 | many | TRBV6-1 | CASSPTSGPYNEQFF | TGTGCCAGCAGCCCGACTAGCGGCCCCTACAATGAGCAGTTCTTC
- | TRBJ1-2 | few | TRBV28 | CASIPRILLHYGYTF | TGTGCCAGCATCCCGAGAATTTTACTCCACTATGGCTACACCTTC
- | TRBJ2-3 | many | TRBV12-3/TRBV12-4 | CASSPRRTTQYF | TGTGCCAGCAGCCCCCGGAGGACTACGCAGTATTTT
- | TRBJ2-5 | few | TRBV5-1 | CASSLSGTTREYF | TGCGCCAGCAGCTTGTCAGGGACAACGCGGGAGTACTTC
TRBD2 | TRBJ2-1 | - | TRBV7-8 | CASSSREGPSYNEQFF | TGTGCCAGCAGCTCACGGGAGGGCCCATCCTACAATGAGCAGTTCTTC
TRBD2 | TRBJ2-1 | few | TRBV18 | CASSPQRGDNEQFF | TGTGCCAGCTCACCACAACGGGGGGACAATGAGCAGTTCTTC
TRBD2 | TRBJ2-7 | - | TRBV12-3/TRBV12-4 | CASRVGELAGGWKQYF | TGTGCCAGCAGGGTAGGGGAACTAGCGGGAGGATGGAAGCAGTACTTC
TRBD1 | TRBJ1-1 | many | TRBV27 | CASSYMTGTEAFF | TGTGCCAGCAGTTACATGACAGGGACTGAAGCTTTCTTT
- | TRBJ1-3 | few | TRBV20-1 | CSASDSGGNTIYF | TGCAGTGCTAGTGACTCGGGCGGAAACACCATATATTTT
- | TRBJ2-7 | many | TRBV27 | CASSFGGGDEQYF | TGTGCCAGCAGTTTCGGCGGAGGGGACGAGCAGTACTTC
- | TRBJ1-1 | - | TRBV19 | CASSTTGKSEAFF | TGTGCCAGTAGCACCACAGGGAAGTCTGAAGCTTTCTTT
TRBD2 | TRBJ2-2 | few | TRBV12-3/TRBV12-4 | CASSLGAGSGGELFF | TGTGCCAGCAGTTTGGGAGCGGGATCCGGCGGGGAGCTGTTTTTT
- | TRBJ2-1 | - | TRBV7-2 | CASSLGFGGSEQFF | TGTGCCAGCAGCTTAGGATTTGGAGGGAGCGAGCAGTTCTTC
TRBD2 | TRBJ2-1 | many | TRBV5-1 | CASSLGGSMNEQFF | TGCGCCAGCAGCTTAGGCGGGAGTATGAATGAGCAGTTCTTC
TRBD1 | TRBJ2-1 | few | TRBV6-1 | CASSEGGGGHNEQFF | TGTGCCAGCAGTGAAGGAGGGGGCGGTCACAATGAGCAGTTCTTC
- | TRBJ1-2 | - | TRBV3-1 | CASTPRGPSDGYTF | TGTGCCAGCACCCCCCGCGGCCCATCGGATGGCTACACCTTC
TRBD2 | TRBJ2-3 | - | TRBV4-3 | CASSQASGSSDTQYF | TGCGCCAGCAGCCAAGCCAGCGGGAGTTCAGATACGCAGTATTTT
- | TRBJ1-5 | - | TRBV2 | CASSVGVLNQPQHF | TGTGCCAGCAGTGTCGGGGTTTTAAATCAGCCCCAGCATTTT
- | TRBJ2-3 | - | TRBV5-1 | CASSFNTGDTQYF | TGCGCCAGCAGCTTCAACACAGGAGATACGCAGTATTTT
TRBD2 | TRBJ2-3 | - | TRBV9 | CASSGPSGSLSDTQYF | TGTGCCAGCAGCGGCCCTAGCGGGAGTCTGTCAGATACGCAGTATTTT
- | TRBJ1-5 | - | TRBV19 | CASTERRGLSNQPQHF | TGTGCCAGTACCGAAAGGAGGGGTCTTAGCAATCAGCCCCAGCATTTT
- | TRBJ1-2 | - | TRBV19 | CASSPLSQGGGYTF | TGTGCCAGTAGTCCCCTGTCGCAGGGAGGCGGCTACACCTTC
TRBD1 | TRBJ1-4 | - | TRBV24-1 | CATSDSGQGASNEKLFF | TGTGCCACCAGTGACTCAGGACAGGGGGCGTCTAATGAAAAACTGTTTTTT
TRBD2 | TRBJ2-7 | few | TRBV4-2 | CASSQDSGSVSYEQYF | TGTGCCAGCAGCCAAGATAGCGGGAGTGTCTCCTACGAGCAGTACTTC
TRBD2 | TRBJ2-2 | - | TRBV6-6 | CASSYRSGSTGELFF | TGTGCCAGCAGTTACAGGAGCGGGAGTACCGGGGAGCTGTTTTTT
- | TRBJ1-5 | - | TRBV5-1 | CASSLESGNQPQHF | TGCGCCAGCAGCTTGGAGTCAGGGAATCAGCCCCAGCATTTT
TRBD2 | TRBJ2-3 | many | TRBV28 | CASSPSGTSGRWDTQYF | TGTGCCAGCAGTCCTTCTGGGACTAGCGGGAGGTGGGATACGCAGTATTTT
- | TRBJ1-5 | - | TRBV20-1 | CSAEGTANQPQHF | TGCAGTGCCGAAGGCACAGCGAATCAGCCCCAGCATTTT
- | TRBJ2-2 | - | TRBV12-3/TRBV12-4 | CASSRGGRTNTGELFF | TGTGCCAGCAGCCGGGGCGGGCGAACGAACACCGGGGAGCTGTTTTTT
- | TRBJ1-4 | few | TRBV18 | CASSPRLNEKLFF | TGTGCCAGCTCACCACGGCTAAATGAAAAACTGTTTTTT
- | TRBJ1-2 | - | TRBV5-5 | CASSSRDTYGYTF | TGTGCCAGCAGCTCCCGGGATACCTATGGCTACACCTTC
- | TRBJ1-1 | - | TRBV10-3 | CAISERESTEAFF | TGTGCCATCAGTGAAAGGGAGAGCACTGAAGCTTTCTTT
- | TRBJ2-3 | many | TRBV7-9 | CASSFLATTDTQYF | TGTGCCAGCAGCTTTTTGGCTACCACAGATACGCAGTATTTT
- | TRBJ1-1 | few | TRBV6-5 | CASSYAGRKAFF | TGTGCCAGCAGTTACGCGGGGAGAAAAGCTTTCTTT
- | TRBJ1-4 | few | TRBV6-5 | CASSYSLGEKLFF | TGTGCCAGCAGTTACTCCTTGGGGGAAAAACTGTTTTTT
- | TRBJ2-1 | few | TRBV5-1 | CASSFETASYNEQFF | TGCGCCAGCAGCTTCGAGACGGCCTCCTACAATGAGCAGTTCTTC
- | TRBJ2-7 | - | TRBV20-1 | CSARAGGFTYEQYF | TGCAGTGCTAGAGCGGGGGGCTTCACCTACGAGCAGTACTTC
TRBD2 | TRBJ2-5 | - | TRBV7-8 | CASSLEAGVEETQYF | TGTGCCAGCAGCTTAGAAGCGGGAGTTGAAGAGACCCAGTACTTC
- | TRBJ1-3 | - | TRBV6-2/TRBV6-3 | CASSVTGISGNTIYF | TGTGCCAGCAGCGTAACAGGGATCTCTGGAAACACCATATATTTT
- | TRBJ2-2 | - | TRBV6-1 | CASQILANTGELFF | TGTGCCAGCCAAATCCTAGCGAACACCGGGGAGCTGTTTTTT
TRBD2 | TRBJ2-7 | - | TRBV6-2/TRBV6-3 | CASKRTSGYEQYF | TGTGCCAGCAAACGGACTAGCGGCTACGAGCAGTACTTC
- | TRBJ1-1 | - | TRBV6-1 | CASSWTALAEAFF | TGTGCCAGCAGTTGGACAGCTCTGGCCGAAGCTTTCTTT
- | TRBJ2-3 | - | TRBV30 | CAWTRGLGTDTQYF | TGTGCCTGGACCCGAGGGCTAGGCACAGATACGCAGTATTTT
- | TRBJ1-4 | - | TRBV5-1 | CASSGGISNEKLFF | TGCGCCAGCTCCGGGGGGATTTCTAATGAAAAACTGTTTTTT
- | TRBJ2-3 | - | TRBV27 | CASSFRGIDTQYF | TGTGCCAGCAGTTTCCGGGGGATAGATACGCAGTATTTT
- | TRBJ2-7 | many | TRBV11-2 | CASSSNLGKGNEQYF | TGTGCCAGCAGCTCAAACCTAGGCAAAGGCAACGAGCAGTACTTC